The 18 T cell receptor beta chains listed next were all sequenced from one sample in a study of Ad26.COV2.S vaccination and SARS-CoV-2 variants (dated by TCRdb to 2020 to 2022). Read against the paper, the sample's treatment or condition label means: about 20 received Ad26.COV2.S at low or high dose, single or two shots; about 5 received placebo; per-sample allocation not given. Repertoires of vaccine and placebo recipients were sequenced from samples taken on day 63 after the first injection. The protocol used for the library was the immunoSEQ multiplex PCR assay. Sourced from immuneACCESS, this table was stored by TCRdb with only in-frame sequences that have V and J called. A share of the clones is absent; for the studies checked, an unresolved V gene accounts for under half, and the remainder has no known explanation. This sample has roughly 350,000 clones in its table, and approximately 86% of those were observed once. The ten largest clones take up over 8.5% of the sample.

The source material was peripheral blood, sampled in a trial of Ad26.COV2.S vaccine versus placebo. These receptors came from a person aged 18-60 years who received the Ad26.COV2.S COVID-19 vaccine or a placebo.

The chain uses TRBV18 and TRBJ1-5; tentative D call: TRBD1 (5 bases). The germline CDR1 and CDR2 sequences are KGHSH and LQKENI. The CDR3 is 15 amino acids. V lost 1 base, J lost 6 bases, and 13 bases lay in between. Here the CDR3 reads CASSPQDGGGQPQHF. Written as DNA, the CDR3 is TGTGCCAGCTCACCACAGGACGGTGGGGGTCAGCCCCAGCATTTT.

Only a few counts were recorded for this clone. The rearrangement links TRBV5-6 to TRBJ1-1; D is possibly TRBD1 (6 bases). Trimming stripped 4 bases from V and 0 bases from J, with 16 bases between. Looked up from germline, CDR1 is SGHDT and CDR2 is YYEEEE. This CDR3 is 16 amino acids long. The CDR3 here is CASSQLGAIVNTEAFF. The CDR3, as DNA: TGTGCCAGCAGCCAGTTGGGGGCAATCGTGAACACTGAAGCTTTCTTT.

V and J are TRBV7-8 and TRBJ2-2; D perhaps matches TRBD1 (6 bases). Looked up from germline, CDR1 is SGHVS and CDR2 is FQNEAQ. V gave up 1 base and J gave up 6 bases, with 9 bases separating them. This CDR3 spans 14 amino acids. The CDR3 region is CASSLDWGPGELFF. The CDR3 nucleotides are TGTGCCAGCAGCTTAGATTGGGGGCCCGGGGAGCTGTTTTTT.

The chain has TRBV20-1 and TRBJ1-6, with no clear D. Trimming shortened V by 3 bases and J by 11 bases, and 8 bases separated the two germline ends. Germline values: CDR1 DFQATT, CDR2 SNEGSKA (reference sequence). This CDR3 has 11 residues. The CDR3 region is CSARRGTPLHF. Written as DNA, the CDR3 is TGCAGTGCTAGGCGGGGAACACCCCTCCACTTT.

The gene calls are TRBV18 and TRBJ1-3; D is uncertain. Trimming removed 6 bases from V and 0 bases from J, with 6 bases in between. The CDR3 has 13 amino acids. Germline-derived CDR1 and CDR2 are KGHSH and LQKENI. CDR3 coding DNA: TGTGCCAGCTCCATCGTCTCTGGAAACACCATATATTTT. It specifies CASSIVSGNTIYF.

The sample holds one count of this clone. The CDR3, as DNA: TGTGCCAGCAGCCCCTTTGGCGGGAGGGCTCACGAGCAGTACTTC. Translation: CASSPFGGRAHEQYF. The genes are TRBV3-1 (or the pseudogene TRBV3-2) and TRBJ2-7, with 9 bases matching TRBD2. Looked up from germline, CDR1 is LGHDT and CDR2 is YNNKEL (reference sequence). This CDR3 is 15 amino acids long. The junction had 9 bases not matched to a gene; V was cut back by 4 bases and J by 5 bases.

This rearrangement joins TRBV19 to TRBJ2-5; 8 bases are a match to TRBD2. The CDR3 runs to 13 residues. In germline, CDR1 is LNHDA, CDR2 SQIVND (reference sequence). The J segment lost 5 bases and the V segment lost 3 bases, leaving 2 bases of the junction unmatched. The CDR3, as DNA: TGTGCCAGTAGTATGGTAGCGGGGGAGACCCAGTACTTC. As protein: CASSMVAGETQYF.

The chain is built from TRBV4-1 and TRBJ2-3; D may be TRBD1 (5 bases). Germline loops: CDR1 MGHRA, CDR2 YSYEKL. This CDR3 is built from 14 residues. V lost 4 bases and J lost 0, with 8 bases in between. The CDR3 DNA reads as TGCGCCAGCAGCCCCTGGACAAGCACAGATACGCAGTATTTT. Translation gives CASSPWTSTDTQYF.

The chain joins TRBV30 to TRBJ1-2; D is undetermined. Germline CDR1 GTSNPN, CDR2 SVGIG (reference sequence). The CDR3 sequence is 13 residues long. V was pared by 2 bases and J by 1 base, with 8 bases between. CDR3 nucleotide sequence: TGTGCCTGGAGTCTTGGGCTTAACTATGGCTACACCTTC. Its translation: CAWSLGLNYGYTF.

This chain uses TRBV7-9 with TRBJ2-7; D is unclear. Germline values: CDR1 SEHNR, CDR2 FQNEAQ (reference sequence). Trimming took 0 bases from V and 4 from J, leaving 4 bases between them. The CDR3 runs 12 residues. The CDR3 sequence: CASSLAEYEQYF. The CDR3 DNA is TGTGCCAGCAGCTTAGCTGAGTACGAGCAGTACTTC.

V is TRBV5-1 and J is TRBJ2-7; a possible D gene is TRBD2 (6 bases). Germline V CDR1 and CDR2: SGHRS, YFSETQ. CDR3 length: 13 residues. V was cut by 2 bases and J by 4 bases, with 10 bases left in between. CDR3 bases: TGCGCCAGCAGCTTAAACCGGGGGTACGAGCAGTACTTC. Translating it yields CASSLNRGYEQYF.

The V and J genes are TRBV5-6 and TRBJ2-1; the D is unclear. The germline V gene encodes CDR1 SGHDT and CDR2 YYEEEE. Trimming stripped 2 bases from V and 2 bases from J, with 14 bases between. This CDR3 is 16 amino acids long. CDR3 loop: CASSFTDRPAYNEQFF. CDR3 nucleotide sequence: TGTGCCAGCAGCTTTACCGACCGACCAGCCTACAATGAGCAGTTCTTC.

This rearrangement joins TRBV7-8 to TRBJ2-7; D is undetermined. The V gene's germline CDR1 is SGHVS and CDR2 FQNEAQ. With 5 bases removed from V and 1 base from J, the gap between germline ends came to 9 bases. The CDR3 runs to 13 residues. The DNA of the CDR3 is TGTGCCAGCAGCCTCCGGCGGTCCTACGAGCAGTACTTC. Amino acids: CASSLRRSYEQYF. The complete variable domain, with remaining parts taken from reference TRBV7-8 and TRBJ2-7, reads GAGVSQSPRYKVAKRGQDVALRCDPISGHVSLFWYQQALGQGPEFLTYFQNEAQLDKSGLPSDRFFAERPEGSVSTLKIQRTQQEDSAVYLCASSLRRSYEQYFGPGTRLTVT.

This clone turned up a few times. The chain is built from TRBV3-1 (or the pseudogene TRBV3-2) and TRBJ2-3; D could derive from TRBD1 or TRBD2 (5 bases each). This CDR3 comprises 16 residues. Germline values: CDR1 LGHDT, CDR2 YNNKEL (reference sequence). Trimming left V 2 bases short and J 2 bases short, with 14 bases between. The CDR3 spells CASSQKGSRLTDTQYF. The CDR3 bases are TGTGCCAGCAGCCAAAAGGGGAGCCGTCTCACAGATACGCAGTATTTT.

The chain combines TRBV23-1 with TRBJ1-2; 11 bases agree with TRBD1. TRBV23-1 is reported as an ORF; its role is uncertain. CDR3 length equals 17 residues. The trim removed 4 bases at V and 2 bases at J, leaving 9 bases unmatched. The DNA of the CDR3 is TGCGCCAGCAGTCCTGGACAGGGGGCAAGTAAGAACTATGGCTACACCTTC. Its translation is CASSPGQGASKNYGYTF.

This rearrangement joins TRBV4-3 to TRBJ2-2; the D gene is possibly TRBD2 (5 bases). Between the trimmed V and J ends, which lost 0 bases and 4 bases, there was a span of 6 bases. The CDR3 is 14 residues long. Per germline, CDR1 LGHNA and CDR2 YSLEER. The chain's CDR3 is CASSQEGSTGELFF. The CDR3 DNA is TGCGCCAGCAGCCAAGAGGGGAGCACCGGGGAGCTGTTTTTT.

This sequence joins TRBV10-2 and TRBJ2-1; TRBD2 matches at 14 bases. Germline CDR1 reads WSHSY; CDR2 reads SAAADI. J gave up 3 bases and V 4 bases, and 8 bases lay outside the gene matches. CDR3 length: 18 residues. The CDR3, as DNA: TGCGCCAGCAGTGGGGCCGGGACTAGCGGGGGACACTACAATGAGCAGTTCTTC. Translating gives CASSGAGTSGGHYNEQFF.

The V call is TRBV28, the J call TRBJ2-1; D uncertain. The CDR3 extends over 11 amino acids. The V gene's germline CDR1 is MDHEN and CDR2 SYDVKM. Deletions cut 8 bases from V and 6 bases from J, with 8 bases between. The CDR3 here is CASGQSNEQFF. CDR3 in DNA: TGTGCCAGCGGGCAAAGCAATGAGCAGTTCTTC.